These 21 T cell receptor beta chains originate from one sample sequenced in a study of cytomegalovirus exposure and HLA in healthy donors. PCR employed 60 Vbeta and 13 Jbeta primers. The table came from immunoSEQ multiplex PCR; TCRdb's copy has only in-frame clones and leaves some out. The table has about 180,000 clones, 81% seen once. Sequencing was carried out using PBMCs. The receptor source for this set is a woman in her 30s in good health and CMV-seronegative.

The V call is TRBV28, the J call TRBJ1-3; 7 positions match TRBD1. CDR3 length equals 15 residues. Germline CDR1 and CDR2: MDHEN and SYDVKM. Trimming removed 8 bases from V and 0 bases from J; junction bases left unmatched: 7. The CDR3 is CASVTGASSGNTIYF. In nucleotides, the CDR3 is TGTGCCAGCGTAACAGGGGCGAGCTCTGGAAACACCATATATTTT. The full variable domain, its missing parts supplied by reference TRBV28 and TRBJ1-3, is DVKVTQSSRYLVKRTGEKVFLECVQDMDHENMFWYRQDPGLGLRLIYFSYDVKMKEKGDIPEGYSVSREKKERFSLILESASTNQTSMYLCASVTGASSGNTIYFGEGSWLTVV.

This clone appeared once. V gene TRBV28 combines with J gene TRBJ1-5, with D maybe TRBD1 (6 bases). The V end was cut by 3 bases, the J end by 6 bases, with 15 bases between. Looked up from germline, CDR1 is MDHEN and CDR2 is SYDVKM. This CDR3 spans 15 amino acids. CDR3 region: CASSFTGSGGQPQHF. The CDR3 region has the DNA TGTGCCAGCAGTTTCACAGGGAGTGGAGGTCAGCCCCAGCATTTT. The variable domain in full, completed from reference TRBV28 and TRBJ1-5, reads DVKVTQSSRYLVKRTGEKVFLECVQDMDHENMFWYRQDPGLGLRLIYFSYDVKMKEKGDIPEGYSVSREKKERFSLILESASTNQTSMYLCASSFTGSGGQPQHFGDGTRLSIL.

The chain couples TRBV5-4 to TRBJ2-2; TRBD1 might be the D (6 bases). Trimming left V 4 bases short and J 5 bases short, with 15 bases between. The germline V gene has CDR1 SGHNT and CDR2 YYREEE (reference sequence). There are 15 residues in the CDR3. The CDR3 DNA reads as TGTGCCAGCAGCCTCTCCGGGACAAAGACCGGGGAGCTGTTTTTT. This translates into CASSLSGTKTGELFF.

This clone was counted only a few times. The chain employs TRBV7-2 and TRBJ2-3, with 8 bases aligning to TRBD1. CDR1 SGHTA and CDR2 FQGNSA come from the germline V gene. The ends lost 3 bases at V and 7 bases at J; junction bases unmatched: 12. The CDR3 contains 16 residues. The chain's CDR3 is CASSLKSGGIFYTQYF. The CDR3, as DNA: TGTGCCAGCAGCTTGAAGTCAGGGGGCATTTTCTATACGCAGTATTTT.

This clone was recorded a few times. The V call is TRBV4-2, the J call TRBJ2-7; D is possibly TRBD1 (6 bases). This CDR3 region has 13 residues. From germline, CDR1 is LGHNA and CDR2 YNFKEQ. Trimming removed 4 bases at V and 6 bases at J, with 13 bases between. The CDR3 spells CASSREGQSEQYF. CDR3 nucleotide sequence: TGTGCCAGCAGCCGGGAAGGACAGTCCGAGCAGTACTTC.

The chain couples TRBV14 to TRBJ2-5, with D possibly matching TRBD1 (5 bases). CDR1 is SGHDN and CDR2 is FVKESK in the germline V gene. The CDR3 is 12 residues long. V shed 1 base and J shed 7 bases, with 7 bases lying between them. The CDR3 loop is CASSQGGATQYF. The CDR3 DNA follows: TGTGCCAGCAGCCAAGGGGGCGCGACCCAGTACTTC.

This clone appeared a few times. The rearrangement joins TRBV2 to TRBJ2-7, with 7 bases fitting TRBD1. Germline V gene sequence: CDR1 SNHLY, CDR2 FYNNEI. The junction had 9 bases not matched to a gene; V was cut back by 5 bases and J by 2 bases. This CDR3 region has 15 residues. The CDR3 sequence: CASSPRDRPTYEQYF. CDR3 bases: TGTGCCAGCAGTCCCCGGGACAGACCTACCTACGAGCAGTACTTC.

This clone showed up just a few times. This CDR3 reads CASSLDGTSKQETQYF. CDR3 in DNA: TGTGCCAGCAGCTTAGATGGGACTTCAAAACAAGAGACCCAGTACTTC. The gene calls are TRBV7-9 and TRBJ2-5, with TRBD2 as a possible D gene (6 bases). The CDR3 is made up of 16 amino acids. The germline V gene encodes CDR1 SEHNR and CDR2 FQNEAQ (reference sequence). V was pared by 1 base and J by 2 bases, with 14 bases between.

This clone was counted once. One junction end does not reproduce the germline sequence, and a read error may be involved. This chain uses TRBV7-9 with TRBJ2-2, with D possibly matching TRBD2 (5 bases). Germline V gene lookup returns CDR1 SEHNR and CDR2 FQNEAQ (reference sequence). The CDR3 loop spans 15 amino acids. The CDR3 protein is CSSSSRGIGTGELFF. In DNA form, the CDR3 reads TGTTCCAGCAGCTCCCGGGGTATCGGCACCGGGGAGCTGTTTTTT.

This chain links TRBV9 with TRBJ1-3, with TRBD1 identical over 7 bases. The germline V gene encodes CDR1 SGDLS and CDR2 YYNGEE. Unmatched junction bases numbered 7, after V lost 0 bases and J lost 7 bases. This CDR3 is built from 15 residues. CDR3: CASSVADRVGNTIYF. CDR3 in DNA: TGTGCCAGCAGCGTAGCCGACAGGGTGGGCAACACCATATATTTT.

This clone appeared a single time. The chain uses TRBV15 and TRBJ2-2; a possible D gene is TRBD2 (6 bases). The CDR3 sequence is 19 residues long. Trimming removed 1 base from V and 9 bases from J, with 27 bases in between. Germline V gene sequence: CDR1 LNHNV, CDR2 YYDKDF (reference sequence). The CDR3 bases are TGTGCCACCAGCAGAGTGGTCTATAAGGCTAGCGTCGTCGCCAGGGAGCTGTTTTTT. Translating gives CATSRVVYKASVVARELFF. Together with reference TRBV15 and TRBJ2-2, the CDR3 gives the full variable domain: DAMVIQNPRYQVTQFGKPVTLSCSQTLNHNVMYWYQQKSSQAPKLLFHYYDKDFNNEADTPDNFQSRRPNTSFCFLDIRSPGLGDTAMYLCATSRVVYKASVVARELFFGEGSRLTVL.

The J gene is TRBJ1-4, the V gene TRBV4-3, with 10 bases aligning to TRBD1. V was pared by 4 bases and J by 12 bases, with 17 bases of the junction left unmatched. The CDR3 contains 17 residues. Germline V gives CDR1 LGHNA, CDR2 YSLEER. The CDR3 bases are TGCGCCAGCAGCCTGTCCCGGGACAGGGGACGGCGGGGGGAACTGTTTTTT. Translating it yields CASSLSRDRGRRGELFF.

CDR3 in DNA: TGTGCCAGCAGAACAGGTAGCACAGATACGCAGTATTTT. It codes for CASRTGSTDTQYF. The chain joins TRBV6-5 to TRBJ2-3; D might be TRBD1 (5 bases). The germline gives CDR1 MNHEY, CDR2 SVGAGI. V lost 6 bases and J 0 bases, leaving 7 bases between the germline ends. The CDR3 is made up of 13 amino acids.

The chain combines TRBV5-4 with TRBJ1-2, with TRBD1 matching over 9 bases. The CDR3 has 15 residues. Germline trimming cut 4 bases from V and 4 bases from J; bases unmatched to any gene: 8. Looked up from germline, CDR1 is SGHNT and CDR2 is YYREEE (reference sequence). CDR3: CASSLGTGMGYGYTF. The CDR3 nucleotides are TGTGCCAGCAGCCTTGGGACAGGGATGGGCTATGGCTACACCTTC.

The chain carries TRBV6-5 and TRBJ2-3; D unclear. CDR1 is MNHEY, CDR2 SVGAGI, per germline. The CDR3 spans 15 residues. Trimming took off 7 bases at V and 3 bases at J, with 17 bases between the two ends. The CDR3 bases are TGTGCCAGCAACCCAACCCAGACAAAAACAGATACGCAGTATTTT. Amino acids: CASNPTQTKTDTQYF.

The chain couples TRBV28 to TRBJ2-7, with 7 nucleotides matching TRBD1. CDR1 MDHEN and CDR2 SYDVKM come from the germline V gene. This CDR3 is 14 amino acids long. J lost 4 bases, V lost 8 bases, and 11 bases had no gene match. CDR3 DNA sequence: TGTGCCAGCGGCCAGCGACAGGGATTTTACGAGCAGTACTTC. Translated: CASGQRQGFYEQYF.

This clone was found a few times. The chain carries TRBV11-3 and TRBJ2-2; TRBD1 agrees at 9 bases. Losses at the gene ends were 3 bases for V and 6 bases for J; bases not matched to a gene: 5. Germline CDR1 reads SGHNT; CDR2 reads YENEEA. The CDR3 spans 15 residues. The CDR3 bases are TGTGCCAGCAGCTTCGGACAGGGGTCGGCCGGGGAGCTGTTTTTT. It specifies CASSFGQGSAGELFF.

The gene calls are TRBV28 and TRBJ2-2, with D possibly TRBD1 on 6 matching bases. This CDR3 contains 15 residues. Germline assignment: CDR1 MDHEN and CDR2 SYDVKM. Between the trimmed V and J ends, which lost 3 bases and 2 bases, there was a span of 10 bases. CDR3 DNA sequence: TGTGCCAGCAGTTTCCACAGGGTAAACACCGGGGAGCTGTTTTTT. Translation gives CASSFHRVNTGELFF.

J is TRBJ2-1 and V is TRBV7-9; perhaps TRBD2 as D (6 bases). Trimming cost V 6 bases and J 8 bases, with 11 bases left between them. The CDR3 has 12 amino acids. Germline CDR1 and CDR2: SEHNR and FQNEAQ (reference sequence). Here the CDR3 reads CASRNWGDEQFF. CDR3 in DNA: TGTGCCAGCAGGAACTGGGGGGATGAGCAGTTCTTC. Supplemented by reference TRBV7-9 and TRBJ2-1, the full variable domain reads DTGVSQNPRHKITKRGQNVTFRCDPISEHNRLYWYRQTLGQGPEFLTYFQNEAQLEKSRLLSDRFSAERPKGSFSTLEIQRTEQGDSAMYLCASRNWGDEQFFGPGTRLTVL.

This chain uses TRBV30 with TRBJ1-1, with a possible D match to TRBD1 (5 bases). The CDR3 length is 16 residues. Per germline, CDR1 GTSNPN and CDR2 SVGIG (reference sequence). Trimming removed 0 bases at V and 4 bases at J, with 18 bases between. The CDR3 nucleotides read TGTGCCTGGAGTGTAGAGGAGGGGTATAGTCGCACTGAAGCTTTCTTT. Translation gives CAWSVEEGYSRTEAFF.

The chain employs TRBV19 and TRBJ1-2, with unresolved D. The CDR3 totals 13 residues. Trimming took 5 bases from V and 3 from J, leaving 10 bases between them. The germline gives CDR1 LNHDA, CDR2 SQIVND (reference sequence). The CDR3 DNA reads TGTGCCAGTAGTTCCGGGATCCACTATGGCTACACCTTC. Translating it yields CASSSGIHYGYTF. The whole variable domain, remainder taken from reference TRBV19 and TRBJ1-2, is DGGITQSPKYLFRKEGQNVTLSCEQNLNHDAMYWYRQDPGQGLRLIYYSQIVNDFQKGDIAEGYSVSREKKESFPLTVTSAQKNPTAFYLCASSSGIHYGYTFGSGTRLTVV.